The 27 T cell receptor beta chains below come from one sample, sequenced in a study of post-analysis software for immune sequencing data. Study-level results: Relative to controls, patients had several TRBV segments at higher frequency, with TRBV5-6, TRBV5-1 and TRBV20-1 among these.

The antigens these receptors bind are not known. The library was made from cDNA and included unique molecular identifiers. Via MiXCR, TCRdb re-called the PCR reads, giving one row per CDR3 protein. The table records fewer than 550,000 distinct CDR3 sequences, less than 40% of them present only once. Sequences were obtained from blood. These TCRs come from a girl aged 2 to 17 with multiple sclerosis.

V and J are TRBV10-1 and TRBJ2-3; D call uncertain. The CDR3 has 14 amino acids. From germline, CDR1 is WNHNN and CDR2 SYGVQD (reference sequence). The V end was cut by 7 bases, the J end by 1 base, with 12 bases between. In DNA form, the CDR3 reads TGCGCCAGCAAAAAGGATTTTCGCACAGATACGCAGTATTTT. This gives the protein CASKKDFRTDTQYF.

The chain uses TRBV11-2 and TRBJ2-4, with TRBD1 identical over 8 bases. The germline V gene has CDR1 SGHAT and CDR2 FQNNGV. The CDR3 has 13 residues. J lost 15 bases, V lost 0 bases, and 7 bases had no gene match. The CDR3 loop is CASSLDRRDRTYF. The CDR3 coding sequence is TGTGCCAGCAGCTTAGATCGGCGGGACAGGACGTACTTC.

This clonotype appeared once. The V call is TRBV5-1, the J call TRBJ2-1; D possibly corresponds to TRBD2 (7 bases). This CDR3 comprises 16 residues. Trimming shortened V by 0 bases and J by 4 bases, and 14 bases separated the two germline ends. Germline values: CDR1 SGHRS, CDR2 YFSETQ. For the CDR3, the DNA is TGCGCCAGCAGCTTGGCTTTGGGGGGGCTATACAATGAGCAGTTCTTC. Its translation is CASSLALGGLYNEQFF.

The genes are TRBV20-1 and TRBJ2-4; D possibly uses TRBD1 or TRBD2 (7 bases each). The CDR3 sequence is 14 residues long. CDR1 and CDR2 from the germline V gene are DFQATT and SNEGSKA (reference sequence). The V and J ends lost 4 bases and 6 bases respectively, with 16 bases between them. CDR3 loop: CSANAGDSLNIQYF. The CDR3 DNA is TGCAGTGCTAACGCGGGGGACAGCCTAAACATTCAGTACTTC.

The gene calls are TRBV12-3 or TRBV12-4 and TRBJ2-1; 9 bases agree with TRBD1. Losses at the gene ends were 4 bases for V and 4 bases for J; bases not matched to a gene: 11. The CDR3 runs 17 residues. The CDR3 bases are TGTGCCAGCAGTTCTCCTCGCGCGGGACAGGGTTACAATGAGCAGTTCTTC. As protein: CASSSPRAGQGYNEQFF.

This clonotype was seen just once. V gene TRBV20-1 combines with J gene TRBJ1-2; D gene ambiguous. The V gene's germline CDR1 is DFQATT and CDR2 SNEGSKA (reference sequence). Trimming took off 3 bases at V and 2 bases at J, with 10 bases between the two ends. The CDR3 loop spans 13 amino acids. This chain's CDR3 is CSARWQINYGYTF. CDR3 coding DNA: TGCAGTGCTAGGTGGCAGATAAACTATGGCTACACCTTC.

This clonotype was detected ten times or more. V usage is TRBV10-2 and J usage is TRBJ2-5; no definite D call. The CDR3 spans 16 residues. Trimming left V 6 bases short and J 8 bases short, with 25 bases between. Per germline, CDR1 WSHSY and CDR2 SAAADI. This chain's CDR3 is CASRSDAFDGRRTQYF. CDR3 sequence (DNA): TGCGCCAGCAGGAGCGACGCTTTCGACGGGCGTAGAACCCAGTACTTC.

The rearrangement uses TRBV6-2 or TRBV6-3 and TRBJ2-1; 7 bases agree with TRBD1. This CDR3 is 15 amino acids long. Germline loops: CDR1 MNHEY, CDR2 SVGEGT. V lost 6 bases and J lost 2; bases outside the gene matches: 7. Written as DNA, the CDR3 is TGTGCCAGCAGCCCCTCGCAGGGGGCCTACAATGAGCAGTTCTTC. As protein: CASSPSQGAYNEQFF.

This clonotype was seen just once. This sequence joins TRBV20-1 and TRBJ2-1; TRBD2 aligns across 11 bases. The V gene end was trimmed by 6 bases and the J gene end by 12 bases; junction bases not matched to a gene: 13. The germline gives CDR1 DFQATT, CDR2 SNEGSKA (reference sequence). This CDR3 comprises 14 residues. CDR3 in DNA: TGCAGTGCAGATAGCGGGGGGGCAAGGAGTGGGCAGTTCTTC. This encodes CSADSGGARSGQFF.

The chain uses TRBV3-1 and TRBJ2-1; D ambiguous. Germline values: CDR1 LGHDT, CDR2 YNNKEL (reference sequence). The CDR3 spans 13 residues. V was cut by 3 bases and J by 7 bases, with 10 bases left in between. The CDR3 nucleotides read TGTGCCAGCAGCCAGTCCTTTAGAAATGAGCAGTTCTTC. Translated, it gives CASSQSFRNEQFF.

The gene calls are TRBV7-9 and TRBJ2-3, with TRBD1 matching 7 bases. Germline CDR1 reads SEHNR; CDR2 reads FQNEAQ (reference sequence). The V gene end was trimmed by 5 bases and the J gene end by 2 bases; junction bases not matched to a gene: 10. The CDR3 has 16 residues. The CDR3 sequence: CASSGGQVVATDTQYF. The DNA for the CDR3 is TGTGCCAGCAGCGGCGGACAGGTCGTCGCCACAGATACGCAGTATTTT.

The chain uses TRBV5-1 and TRBJ1-2; 10 bases align to TRBD1. The CDR3 spans 13 residues. CDR1 is SGHRS and CDR2 is YFSETQ in the germline V gene. V lost 4 bases, J lost 7 bases, and 4 bases stayed unmatched. The CDR3 protein is CASSLRDRGGYTF. The CDR3 DNA reads TGCGCCAGCAGCCTCCGGGACAGGGGTGGCTACACCTTC.

The V and J genes are TRBV10-3 and TRBJ1-1; 10 bases map to TRBD1. Germline values: CDR1 ENHRY, CDR2 SYGVKD. This CDR3 contains 14 residues. Losses at the gene ends were 4 bases for V and 1 base for J; bases not matched to a gene: 0. CDR3 sequence: CAISGDRGNTEAFF. CDR3 DNA: TGTGCCATCAGTGGGGACAGGGGGAACACTGAAGCTTTCTTT.

Regarding this clonotype: The conserved phenylalanine or tryptophan normally closing the CDR3 is absent here, so this likely arose from a read error. The chain links TRBV9 to TRBJ2-3; TRBD1 might be the D (5 bases). The germline gives CDR1 SGDLS, CDR2 YYNGEE. V was trimmed by 4 bases and J by 2 bases, leaving 11 bases between them. This CDR3 comprises 14 residues. The CDR3 is CASSTAQVTDTQYV. DNA of the CDR3: TGTGCCAGCAGCACGGCACAGGTCACAGATACGCAGTATGTT.

V is TRBV7-2 and J is TRBJ1-6; no reliable D call. The CDR3 loop spans 15 amino acids. Germline V gives CDR1 SGHTA, CDR2 FQGNSA. V was cut by 5 bases and J by 0 bases, with 8 bases left in between. CDR3 amino acids: CASSGRSSYNSPLHF. CDR3 DNA sequence: TGTGCCAGCAGCGGCAGGAGCTCCTATAATTCACCCCTCCACTTT. The full variable domain, in which reference TRBV7-2 and TRBJ1-6 provide the parts outside the CDR3, is GAGVSQSPSNKVTEKGKDVELRCDPISGHTALYWYRQSLGQGLEFLIYFQGNSAPDKSGLPSDRFSAERTGGSVSTLTIQRTQQEDSAVYLCASSGRSSYNSPLHFGNGTRLTVT.

This clonotype was counted only a few times. This chain joins TRBV3-1 and TRBJ2-5; possibly TRBD1 or TRBD2 for D (6 bases each). CDR3 length: 19 amino acids. Per germline, CDR1 LGHDT and CDR2 YNNKEL (reference sequence). Trimming removed 3 bases at V and 11 bases at J, with 34 bases between. The CDR3 nucleotides are TGTGCCAGCAGCCAGGGACTCCAGAGGACAGCACCTTCCATATCTCAGCAGTACTTC. Translation: CASSQGLQRTAPSISQQYF.

V gene TRBV20-1 combines with J gene TRBJ2-5; D possibly matches TRBD1 or TRBD2 (7 bases each). V lost 0 bases, J lost 2 bases, and 16 bases lay in between. The V gene's germline CDR1 is DFQATT and CDR2 SNEGSKA (reference sequence). The CDR3 extends over 16 amino acids. The CDR3 DNA sequence: TGCAGTGCTAGAGATCCAGCGGGACAGATTCAAGAGACCCAGTACTTC. Its protein is CSARDPAGQIQETQYF.

This chain connects TRBV20-1 to TRBJ2-1; a possible D gene is TRBD2 (7 bases). Trimming left V 0 bases short and J 10 bases short, with 13 bases between. CDR3 length equals 13 residues. Per the germline V gene, CDR1 is DFQATT and CDR2 is SNEGSKA (reference sequence). This CDR3 is CSARDLGGLEQFF. The CDR3 DNA is TGCAGTGCTAGAGATCTGGGGGGGCTGGAGCAGTTCTTC.

The chain joins TRBV11-1 to TRBJ2-1; the match to TRBD2 covers 16 bases. The CDR3 covers 18 residues. Germline V gives CDR1 SGHAT, CDR2 FQDESV (reference sequence). The trim removed 3 bases at V and 2 bases at J, leaving 4 bases unmatched. CDR3 nucleotide sequence: TGTGCCAGCAGCTTGGGACTAGCGGGGGGGTACGCCTACAATGAGCAGTTCTTC. Translating it yields CASSLGLAGGYAYNEQFF.

V and J are TRBV5-1 and TRBJ2-7; D remains unclear. CDR1 SGHRS and CDR2 YFSETQ come from the germline V gene. Trimming removed 6 bases from V and 0 bases from J, with 16 bases in between. This CDR3 comprises 15 residues. DNA for the CDR3: TGCGCCAGCAAAATCGGATTAACGGGCTCCTACGAGCAGTACTTC. Amino acid sequence: CASKIGLTGSYEQYF.

This clonotype was detected only a few times. V gene TRBV10-3 combines with J gene TRBJ2-7; TRBD1 matches 10 bases. There are 16 residues in the CDR3. Germline V gene lookup returns CDR1 ENHRY and CDR2 SYGVKD. V was pared by 4 bases and J by 1 base, with 7 bases of the junction left unmatched. CDR3 sequence reads: CAISVGLGQGSYEQYF. The CDR3 nucleotides are TGTGCCATCAGTGTTGGTTTGGGACAGGGGTCCTACGAGCAGTACTTC.

In this sample, this clonotype turned up many times. V and J are TRBV15 and TRBJ2-3; TRBD2 is a possible D gene (6 bases). The CDR3 covers 18 residues. Germline CDR1 LNHNV, CDR2 YYDKDF (reference sequence). V was trimmed by 1 base and J by 0 bases, leaving 17 bases between them. The CDR3 sequence is CATSRGEFAGSSTDTQYF. DNA for the CDR3: TGTGCCACCAGCAGAGGTGAATTTGCGGGGTCTAGCACAGATACGCAGTATTTT. Full variable domain (rest looked up from reference TRBV15 and TRBJ2-3): DAMVIQNPRYQVTQFGKPVTLSCSQTLNHNVMYWYQQKSSQAPKLLFHYYDKDFNNEADTPDNFQSRRPNTSFCFLDIRSPGLGDTAMYLCATSRGEFAGSSTDTQYFGPGTRLTVL.

V gene TRBV12-3 or TRBV12-4 combines with J gene TRBJ1-2; the D gene is possibly TRBD1 (5 bases). The CDR3 consists of 14 residues. V lost 6 bases to trimming and J lost 2 bases, with 13 bases between them. In DNA, the CDR3 is TGTGCCAGCAGCCGGGACGGAGGGAACTATGGCTACACCTTC. The encoded protein is CASSRDGGNYGYTF.

Remarks on this clonotype: With a much larger clone just one base away, this may be a read error. The chain employs TRBV6-5 and TRBJ2-5; D perhaps matches TRBD1 (6 bases). The closer fit of TRBJ2-7 to the DNA end suggests the J call may be wrong. Per the germline V gene, CDR1 is MNHEY and CDR2 is SVGAGI. The length of the CDR3 is 13 residues. CDR3 coding DNA: TGTGCCAGCAGCTTCGGACAGACCTGCGAGCAGTACTTC. This translates into CASSFGQTCEQYF.

This clonotype was counted only a few times. The chain has TRBV10-1 and TRBJ2-1; D gene unclear. The CDR3 runs to 14 residues. Germline V gene lookup returns CDR1 WNHNN and CDR2 SYGVQD (reference sequence). With 6 bases removed from V and 3 bases from J, the gap between germline ends came to 12 bases. CDR3 in amino acids: CASSAGSRYNEQFF. The DNA of the CDR3 is TGCGCCAGCAGCGCCGGCAGCCGCTACAATGAGCAGTTCTTC.

The chain couples TRBV20-1 to TRBJ1-2; no clear D. Trimming removed 0 bases at V and 4 bases at J, with 6 bases between. Germline V lookup: CDR1 DFQATT, CDR2 SNEGSKA (reference sequence). The CDR3 is made up of 12 amino acids. CDR3 coding DNA: TGCAGTGCTAGAGATAACCTCTATGGCTACACCTTC. This codes for CSARDNLYGYTF.

Details on this clonotype: This likely comes from a read error, as the CDR3 has no conserved phenylalanine or tryptophan at its end. The chain links TRBV5-6 to TRBJ2-3; TRBD2 matches at 8 bases. This CDR3 has 15 residues. V lost 4 bases to trimming and J lost 6 bases; unmatched junction nucleotides: 10. CDR1 SGHDT and CDR2 YYEEEE come from the germline V gene. The CDR3 nucleotides are TGTGCCAGCAGCCCGGGGGGGCTAGCGAGCGATACGCAGTATTGT. Translated: CASSPGGLASDTQYC.